This T cell receptor beta chain is drawn from a study of cytomegalovirus exposure and HLA in healthy donors. Regarding the study as a whole: In a later analysis, specific HLA alleles were associated with some 16,000 TCR beta sequences at a 0.05 false discovery rate.

A multiplex PCR was run with 60 Vbeta primers and 13 Jbeta primers. Some clones are missing from TCRdb's copy, which holds only in-frame ones; the method was immunoSEQ multiplex PCR. Of around 50,000 clones in the sample, approximately 80% were seen once. In this sample, this clone turned up once. Its antigen is not known. Sample: PBMCs. The receptor's source is a man in his forties in good health and CMV-seronegative.

The CDR3 DNA reads TGTGCCAGCAGCTCTAACAGGGACAACTCTGGAAACACCATATATTTT. Protein product: CASSSNRDNSGNTIYF. V usage is TRBV11-2 and J usage is TRBJ1-3; TRBD1 might be the D (6 bases). Germline values: CDR1 SGHAT, CDR2 FQNNGV. The CDR3 runs 16 residues. Trimming left V 4 bases short and J 0 bases short, with 13 bases between.